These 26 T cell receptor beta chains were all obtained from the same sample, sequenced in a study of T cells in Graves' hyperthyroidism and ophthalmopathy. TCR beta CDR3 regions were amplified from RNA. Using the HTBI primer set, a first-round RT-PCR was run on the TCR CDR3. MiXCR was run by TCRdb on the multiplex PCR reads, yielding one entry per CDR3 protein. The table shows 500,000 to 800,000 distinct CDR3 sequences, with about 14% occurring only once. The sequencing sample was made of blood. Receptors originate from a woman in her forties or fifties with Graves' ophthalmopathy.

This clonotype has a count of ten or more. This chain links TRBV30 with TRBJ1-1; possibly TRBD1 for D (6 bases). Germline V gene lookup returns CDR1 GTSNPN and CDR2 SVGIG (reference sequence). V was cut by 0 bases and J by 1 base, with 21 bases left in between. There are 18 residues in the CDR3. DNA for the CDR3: TGTGCCTGGAGTGTAGGCGGGGGCGAGTCAAGATGGAACACTGAAGCTTTCTTT. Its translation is CAWSVGGGESRWNTEAFF.

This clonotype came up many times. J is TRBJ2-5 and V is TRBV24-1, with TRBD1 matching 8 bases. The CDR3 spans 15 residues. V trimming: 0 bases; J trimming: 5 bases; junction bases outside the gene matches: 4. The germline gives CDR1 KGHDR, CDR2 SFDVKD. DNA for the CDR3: TGTGCCACCAGTGATTTGCTCAGGGGGCGTGAGACCCAGTACTTC. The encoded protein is CATSDLLRGRETQYF.

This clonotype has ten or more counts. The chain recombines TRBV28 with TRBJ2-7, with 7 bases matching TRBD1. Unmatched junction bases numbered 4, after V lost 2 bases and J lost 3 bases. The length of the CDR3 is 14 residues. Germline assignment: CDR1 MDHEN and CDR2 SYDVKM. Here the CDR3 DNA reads TGTGCCAGCAGTTTACGACAGGGTATCTACGAGCAGTACTTC. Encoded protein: CASSLRQGIYEQYF.

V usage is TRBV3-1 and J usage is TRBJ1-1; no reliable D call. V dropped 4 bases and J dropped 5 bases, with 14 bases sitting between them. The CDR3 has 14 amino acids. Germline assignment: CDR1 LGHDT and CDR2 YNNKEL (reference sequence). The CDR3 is CASSPRFGRTEAFF. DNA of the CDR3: TGTGCCAGCAGCCCAAGGTTTGGTCGAACTGAAGCTTTCTTT.

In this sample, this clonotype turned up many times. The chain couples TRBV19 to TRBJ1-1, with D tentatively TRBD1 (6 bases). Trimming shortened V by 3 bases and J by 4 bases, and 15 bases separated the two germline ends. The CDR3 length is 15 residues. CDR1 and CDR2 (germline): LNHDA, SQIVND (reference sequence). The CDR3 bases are TGTGCCAGTAGTATTGTCGATGGGGGCGTCACTGAAGCTTTCTTT. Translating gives CASSIVDGGVTEAFF.

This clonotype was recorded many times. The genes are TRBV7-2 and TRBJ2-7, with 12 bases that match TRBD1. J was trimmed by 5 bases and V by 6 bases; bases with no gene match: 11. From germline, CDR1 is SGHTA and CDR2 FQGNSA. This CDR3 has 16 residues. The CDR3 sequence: CASRSTGTGGWNEQYF. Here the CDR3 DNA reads TGTGCCAGCAGATCTACCGGGACAGGGGGCTGGAACGAGCAGTACTTC.

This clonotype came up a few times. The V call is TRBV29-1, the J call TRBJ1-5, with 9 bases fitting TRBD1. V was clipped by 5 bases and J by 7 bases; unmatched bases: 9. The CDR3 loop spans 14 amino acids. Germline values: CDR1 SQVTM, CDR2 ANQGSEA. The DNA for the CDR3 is TGCAGCGTTCAGGGACAGGGTTTGTCACAGCCCCAGCATTTT. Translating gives CSVQGQGLSQPQHF.

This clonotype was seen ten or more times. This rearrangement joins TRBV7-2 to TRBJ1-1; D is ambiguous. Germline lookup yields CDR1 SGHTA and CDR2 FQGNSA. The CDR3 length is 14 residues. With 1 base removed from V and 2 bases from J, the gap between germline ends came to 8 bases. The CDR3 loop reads CASSLGAPNTEAFF. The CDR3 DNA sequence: TGTGCCAGCAGCTTAGGGGCGCCAAACACTGAAGCTTTCTTT.

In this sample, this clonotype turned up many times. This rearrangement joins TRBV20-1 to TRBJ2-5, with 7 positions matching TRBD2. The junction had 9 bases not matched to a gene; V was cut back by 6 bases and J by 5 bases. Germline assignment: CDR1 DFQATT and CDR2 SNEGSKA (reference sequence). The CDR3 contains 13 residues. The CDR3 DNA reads TGCAGTGCGCCTCTGGGAGGGCGGGAGACCCAGTACTTC. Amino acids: CSAPLGGRETQYF.

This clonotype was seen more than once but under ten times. CDR3 region: CSADRTASEQYF. Here the CDR3 DNA reads TGCAGTGCCGACCGAACAGCGTCCGAGCAGTACTTC. This rearrangement joins TRBV20-1 to TRBJ2-7; D remains unclear. The CDR3 contains 12 residues. The germline V and J ends were trimmed by 6 bases and 6 bases, with 15 bases remaining between them. Germline V lookup: CDR1 DFQATT, CDR2 SNEGSKA (reference sequence).

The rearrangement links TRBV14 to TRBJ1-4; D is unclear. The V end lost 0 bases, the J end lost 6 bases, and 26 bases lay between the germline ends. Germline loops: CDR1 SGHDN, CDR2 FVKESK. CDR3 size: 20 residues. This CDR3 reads CASSQDTVLHISQVDEKLFF. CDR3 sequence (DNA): TGTGCCAGCAGCCAAGACACAGTGCTTCACATATCTCAGGTCGATGAAAAACTGTTTTTT.

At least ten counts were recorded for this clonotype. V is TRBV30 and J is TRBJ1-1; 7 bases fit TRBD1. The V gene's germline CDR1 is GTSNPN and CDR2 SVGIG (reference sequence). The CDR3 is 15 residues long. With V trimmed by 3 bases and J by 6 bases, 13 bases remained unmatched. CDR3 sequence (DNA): TGTGCCTGGAGGGCTCTTGGGACAGACCGTCCTGAAGCTTTCTTT. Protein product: CAWRALGTDRPEAFF. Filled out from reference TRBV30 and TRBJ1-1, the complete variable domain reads SQTIHQWPATLVQPVGSPLSLECTVEGTSNPNLYWYRQAAGRGLQLLFYSVGIGQISSEVPQNLSASRPQDRQFILSSKKLLLSDSGFYLCAWRALGTDRPEAFFGQGTRLTVV.

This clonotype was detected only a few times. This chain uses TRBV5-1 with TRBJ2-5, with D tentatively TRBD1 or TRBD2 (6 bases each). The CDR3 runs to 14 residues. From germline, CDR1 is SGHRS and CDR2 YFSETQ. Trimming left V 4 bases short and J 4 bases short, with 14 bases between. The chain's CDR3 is CASSAGHRAETQYF. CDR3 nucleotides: TGCGCCAGCAGCGCGGGACACCGAGCAGAGACCCAGTACTTC. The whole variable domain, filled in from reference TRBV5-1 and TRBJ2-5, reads KAGVTQTPRYLIKTRGQQVTLSCSPISGHRSVSWYQQTPGQGLQFLFEYFSETQRNKGNFPGRFSGRQFSNSRSEMNVSTLELGDSALYLCASSAGHRAETQYFGPGTRLLVL.

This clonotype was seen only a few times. The CDR3 is CASSTGQGNRELFF. The CDR3 DNA reads as TGTGCCAGCAGTACCGGACAGGGGAACCGGGAGCTGTTTTTT. V gene TRBV6-1 combines with J gene TRBJ2-2; 9 nucleotides align to TRBD1. This CDR3 comprises 14 residues. V was clipped by 5 bases and J by 9 bases; unmatched bases: 7. In germline, CDR1 is MNHNS, CDR2 SASEGT.

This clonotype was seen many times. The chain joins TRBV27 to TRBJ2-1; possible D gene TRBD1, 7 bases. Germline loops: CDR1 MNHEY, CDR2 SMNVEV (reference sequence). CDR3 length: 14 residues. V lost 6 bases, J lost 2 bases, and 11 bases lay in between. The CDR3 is CASSPGGTYNEQFF. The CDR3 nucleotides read TGTGCCAGCAGCCCAGGGGGGACCTACAATGAGCAGTTCTTC.

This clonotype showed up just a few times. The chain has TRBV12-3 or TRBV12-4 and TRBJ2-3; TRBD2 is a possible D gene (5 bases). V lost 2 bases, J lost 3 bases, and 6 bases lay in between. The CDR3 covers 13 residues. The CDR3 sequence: CASSLWETDTQYF. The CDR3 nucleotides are TGTGCCAGCAGTTTATGGGAGACAGATACGCAGTATTTT.

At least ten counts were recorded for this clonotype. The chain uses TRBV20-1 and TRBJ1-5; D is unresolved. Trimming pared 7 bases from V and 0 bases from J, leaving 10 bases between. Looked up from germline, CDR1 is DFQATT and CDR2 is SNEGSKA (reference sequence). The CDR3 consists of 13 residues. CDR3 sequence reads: CSVGYDSNQPQHF. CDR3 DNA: TGCAGTGTCGGCTACGATAGCAATCAGCCCCAGCATTTT.

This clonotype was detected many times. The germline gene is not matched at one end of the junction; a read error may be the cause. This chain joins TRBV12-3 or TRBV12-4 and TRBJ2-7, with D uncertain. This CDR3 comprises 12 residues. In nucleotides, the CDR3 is TGTGCCAGCAGACTGAGCTCCTGCGAGCAGTACTTC. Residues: CASRLSSCEQYF.

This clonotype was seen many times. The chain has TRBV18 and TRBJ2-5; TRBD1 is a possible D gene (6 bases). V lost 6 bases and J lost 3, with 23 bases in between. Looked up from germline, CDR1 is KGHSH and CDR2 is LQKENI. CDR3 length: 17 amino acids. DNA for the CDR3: TGTGCCAGCTCTCTCCCCCCCGAACAGGGAGATGAAGAGACCCAGTACTTC. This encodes CASSLPPEQGDEETQYF.

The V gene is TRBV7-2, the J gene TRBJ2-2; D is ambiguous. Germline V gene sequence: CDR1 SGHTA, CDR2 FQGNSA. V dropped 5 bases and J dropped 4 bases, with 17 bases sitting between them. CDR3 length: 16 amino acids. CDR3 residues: CASSPSALRGTGELFF. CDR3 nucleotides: TGTGCCAGCAGCCCCTCGGCACTTAGAGGCACCGGGGAGCTGTTTTTT.

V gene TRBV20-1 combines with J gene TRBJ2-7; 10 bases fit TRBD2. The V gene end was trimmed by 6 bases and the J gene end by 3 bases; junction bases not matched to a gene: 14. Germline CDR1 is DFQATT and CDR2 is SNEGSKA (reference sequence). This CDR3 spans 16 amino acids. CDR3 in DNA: TGCAGTGCCAGTACACTAAAGCGGGAGGGCCGCTACGAGCAGTACTTC. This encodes CSASTLKREGRYEQYF.

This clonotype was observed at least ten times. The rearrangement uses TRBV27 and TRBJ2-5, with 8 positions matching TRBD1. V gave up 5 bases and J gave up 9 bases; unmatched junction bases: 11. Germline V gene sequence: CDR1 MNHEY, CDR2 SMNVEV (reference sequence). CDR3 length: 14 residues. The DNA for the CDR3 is TGTGCCAGCAGTAAAGAGCAGGGGGCTATTGCCCAGTACTTC. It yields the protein CASSKEQGAIAQYF.

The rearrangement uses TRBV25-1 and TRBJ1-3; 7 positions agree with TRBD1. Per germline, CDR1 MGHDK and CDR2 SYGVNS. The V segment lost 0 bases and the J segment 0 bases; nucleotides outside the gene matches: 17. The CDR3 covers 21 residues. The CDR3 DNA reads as TGTGCCAGCAGTGAATATCCGGACAGGAATAAGTCCTTAGGCTCTGGAAACACCATATATTTT. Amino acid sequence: CASSEYPDRNKSLGSGNTIYF.

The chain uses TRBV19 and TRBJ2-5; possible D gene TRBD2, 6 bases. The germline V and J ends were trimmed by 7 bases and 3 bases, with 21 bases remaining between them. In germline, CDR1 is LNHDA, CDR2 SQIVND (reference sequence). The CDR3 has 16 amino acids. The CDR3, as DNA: TGTGCCAGTAAGGTCGAGGGACGGGGGTCGGAAGAGACCCAGTACTTC. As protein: CASKVEGRGSEETQYF. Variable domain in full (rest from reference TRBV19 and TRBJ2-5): DGGITQSPKYLFRKEGQNVTLSCEQNLNHDAMYWYRQDPGQGLRLIYYSQIVNDFQKGDIAEGYSVSREKKESFPLTVTSAQKNPTAFYLCASKVEGRGSEETQYFGPGTRLLVL.

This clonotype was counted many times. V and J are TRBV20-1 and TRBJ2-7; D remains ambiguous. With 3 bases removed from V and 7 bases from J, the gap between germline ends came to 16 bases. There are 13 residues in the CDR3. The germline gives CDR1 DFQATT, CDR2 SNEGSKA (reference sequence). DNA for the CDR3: TGCAGTGCTAGTTCGATGATAGCTAGGGAGCAGTACTTC. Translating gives CSASSMIAREQYF.

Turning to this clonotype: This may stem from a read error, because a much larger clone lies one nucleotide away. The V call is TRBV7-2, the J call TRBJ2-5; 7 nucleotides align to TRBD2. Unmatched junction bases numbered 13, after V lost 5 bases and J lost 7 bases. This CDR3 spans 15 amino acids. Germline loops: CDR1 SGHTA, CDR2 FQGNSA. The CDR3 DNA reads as TGTACCAGCAGCAGACTGGGAGCGGGGTCCGGGACCCAGTACTTC. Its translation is CTSSRLGAGSGTQYF.